This TCR beta chain was captured by sequencing in a study of technical replicates of blood from a few donors. Generated by immunoSEQ multiplex PCR, the TCRdb table keeps only in-frame clones and is missing some. The sample holds roughly 80,000 clones, just under 95% seen once. The source material was T cells isolated from PBMCs. The TCR comes from a human donor in good health.

The DNA for the CDR3 is TGTGCCACCCAACGGAGTTCGGATACGCAGTATTTT. Translating it yields CATQRSSDTQYF. The chain has TRBV7-9 and TRBJ2-3; D gene uncertain. Germline CDR1 and CDR2: SEHNR and FQNEAQ (reference sequence). Trimming removed 10 bases at V and 6 bases at J, with 14 bases between. The CDR3 is 12 residues long.